The 24 T cell receptor beta chains presented below share a single source sample, sequenced in a study of blood T cell repertoires in COVID-19. The protocol was immunoSEQ multiplex PCR, while the TCRdb copy is restricted to in-frame clones and leaves out a portion. The sample carries around 50,000 clones, approximately 82% recorded once. Sequencing was performed on PBMCs or T cells enriched from blood (not recorded which). The receptors here all came from a woman aged 50 to 65 with acute COVID-19.

J is TRBJ1-1 and V is TRBV3-1 (or the pseudogene TRBV3-2); possibly TRBD1 for D (5 bases). Germline-derived CDR1 and CDR2 are LGHDT and YNNKEL (reference sequence). This CDR3 has 15 amino acids. V shed 4 bases and J shed 7 bases, with 19 bases lying between them. This chain's CDR3 is CASSLARQGGHEAFF. DNA for the CDR3: TGTGCCAGCAGCCTCGCCCGGCAGGGAGGACATGAAGCTTTCTTT.

The V and J genes are TRBV6-5 and TRBJ2-2; a weak D match, TRBD1 (6 bases). The CDR3 is made up of 16 amino acids. The ends were cut back, 0 bases at V and 5 bases at J, with 13 bases in the middle. Germline V gene sequence: CDR1 MNHEY, CDR2 SVGAGI. DNA for the CDR3: TGTGCCAGCAGTTACTCACCACAGGGTAGTACCGGGGAGCTGTTTTTT. Translated: CASSYSPQGSTGELFF.

This clone was counted a few times. Within the sample, other DNA sequences also encode this same CDR3. The J gene is TRBJ1-2, the V gene TRBV6-5; 10 bases map to TRBD1. V trimming: 2 bases; J trimming: 4 bases; junction bases outside the gene matches: 7. The CDR3 is 16 residues long. Germline V lookup: CDR1 MNHEY, CDR2 SVGAGI. The CDR3 region has the DNA TGTGCCAGCAGTTACCTACGGACAGGGGGAGGCTATGGCTACACCTTC. Residues: CASSYLRTGGGYGYTF.

This chain joins TRBV15 and TRBJ1-1; the D is unclear. The V end was cut by 8 bases, the J end by 1 base, with 5 bases between. The CDR3 runs to 11 residues. The germline CDR1 and CDR2 sequences are LNHNV and YYDKDF (reference sequence). DNA of the CDR3: TGTGCCACCGAGGAGAACACTGAAGCTTTCTTT. As protein: CATEENTEAFF.

The V and J genes are TRBV6-5 and TRBJ2-3, with a possible D match to TRBD1 (5 bases). Between the trimmed V and J ends, which lost 2 bases and 0 bases, there was a span of 6 bases. The length of the CDR3 is 14 residues. CDR1 is MNHEY and CDR2 is SVGAGI in the germline V gene. In nucleotides, the CDR3 is TGTGCCAGCAGTTACGGGGCTAGCACAGATACGCAGTATTTT. The encoded protein is CASSYGASTDTQYF.

This chain connects TRBV29-1 to TRBJ1-2; 9 nucleotides agree with TRBD1. The germline CDR1 and CDR2 sequences are SQVTM and ANQGSEA. The length of the CDR3 is 13 residues. V was clipped by 3 bases and J by 4 bases; unmatched bases: 3. This CDR3 reads CSVEGQGRYGYTF. The CDR3 bases are TGCAGCGTTGAGGGACAGGGACGCTATGGCTACACCTTC. The whole variable domain, remainder taken from reference TRBV29-1 and TRBJ1-2, is SAVISQKPSRDICQRGTSLTIQCQVDSQVTMMFWYRQQPGQSLTLIATANQGSEATYESGFVIDKFPISRPNLTFSTLTVSNMSPEDSSIYLCSVEGQGRYGYTFGSGTRLTVV.

This clone was seen more than once but under ten times. The chain carries TRBV6-5 and TRBJ1-2; 7 nucleotides align to TRBD1. This CDR3 has 14 amino acids. V lost 5 bases to trimming and J lost 8 bases; unmatched junction nucleotides: 11. Germline CDR1 is MNHEY and CDR2 is SVGAGI. The CDR3 DNA reads as TGTGCCAGCAGTAGACAGGGTGGGTTCGGGGGCTACACCTTC. Translating gives CASSRQGGFGGYTF.

The rearrangement uses TRBV5-8 and TRBJ1-3; D is unclear. Per germline, CDR1 SGHTS and CDR2 YDEGEE. V dropped 1 base and J dropped 9 bases, with 11 bases sitting between them. The CDR3 length is 13 residues. In DNA, the CDR3 is TGTGCCAGCAGCTTGAACTCTATCGGCACCATATATTTT. It codes for CASSLNSIGTIYF.

The table lists this clone with a few counts. The V gene is TRBV4-2, the J gene TRBJ2-5; TRBD1 aligns across 11 bases. The V gene end was trimmed by 0 bases and the J gene end by 7 bases; junction bases not matched to a gene: 7. Germline loops: CDR1 LGHNA, CDR2 YNFKEQ. The CDR3 loop spans 16 amino acids. The CDR3: CASSQDRTGGLGTQYF. The DNA for the CDR3 is TGTGCCAGCAGCCAAGATAGGACAGGGGGCTTAGGGACCCAGTACTTC.

This clone was observed a few times. The chain has TRBV18 and TRBJ1-1; D call uncertain. Trimming stripped 4 bases from V and 1 base from J, with 13 bases between. CDR1 and CDR2 (germline): KGHSH, LQKENI. The CDR3 is 15 residues long. DNA of the CDR3: TGTGCCAGCTCACGGACTTATCTAGAGAACACTGAAGCTTTCTTT. Translation: CASSRTYLENTEAFF.

A few counts support this clone. The gene calls are TRBV14 and TRBJ1-6, with TRBD1 matching over 8 bases. The V gene end was trimmed by 2 bases and the J gene end by 7 bases; junction bases not matched to a gene: 10. The CDR3 runs 17 residues. The germline V gene has CDR1 SGHDN and CDR2 FVKESK. The CDR3: CASSQFVPGGYNSPLHF. The CDR3, as DNA: TGTGCCAGCAGCCAATTTGTGCCAGGGGGCTACAATTCACCCCTCCACTTT.

This chain uses TRBV24-1 with TRBJ2-1; D gene uncertain. This CDR3 has 15 amino acids. Trimming shortened V by 4 bases and J by 2 bases, and 11 bases separated the two germline ends. Germline CDR1 is KGHDR and CDR2 is SFDVKD. Written as DNA, the CDR3 is TGTGCCACCAGTGACTCTGACAAGGCCTACAATGAGCAGTTCTTC. Protein: CATSDSDKAYNEQFF.

The chain combines TRBV3-1 (or the pseudogene TRBV3-2) with TRBJ1-6; tentative D call: TRBD1 (6 bases). CDR1 LGHDT and CDR2 YNNKEL come from the germline V gene (reference sequence). V dropped 1 base and J dropped 7 bases, with 17 bases sitting between them. CDR3 length equals 17 residues. CDR3 in amino acids: CASSQGAGGLINSPLHF. The DNA of the CDR3 is TGTGCCAGCAGCCAAGGGGCCGGGGGGCTGATCAATTCACCCCTCCACTTT.

This chain joins TRBV7-9 and TRBJ1-6; D might be TRBD1 (6 bases). Germline V gene lookup returns CDR1 SEHNR and CDR2 FQNEAQ (reference sequence). Deletions cut 7 bases from V and 8 bases from J, with 18 bases between. This CDR3 contains 15 residues. CDR3 in DNA: TGTGCCAGCAAAGACGGGGGGCTTTTGGATTCACCCCTCCACTTT. It codes for CASKDGGLLDSPLHF.

This clone has just one count. The J gene is TRBJ2-1, the V gene TRBV5-8, with TRBD1 matching 8 bases. This CDR3 region has 13 residues. Germline V gene sequence: CDR1 SGHTS, CDR2 YDEGEE. V was pared by 3 bases and J by 9 bases, with 5 bases of the junction left unmatched. CDR3 protein: CASSSTGGFEQFF. CDR3 DNA sequence: TGTGCCAGCAGCTCTACAGGGGGGTTTGAGCAGTTCTTC.

Remarks on this clone: The junction and the germline gene differ at one end; a read error may be behind it. V and J are TRBV30 and TRBJ2-5; a possible D gene is TRBD2 (5 bases). The CDR3 sequence is 11 residues long. Germline V gene lookup returns CDR1 GTSNPN and CDR2 SVGIG (reference sequence). CDR3 loop: CAGSQQETQYF. CDR3 in DNA: TGTGCCGGGAGTCAGCAAGAGACCCAGTACTTC.

This clone was counted a single time. The gene calls are TRBV3-1 (or the pseudogene TRBV3-2) and TRBJ2-4; perhaps TRBD1 as D (5 bases). From germline, CDR1 is LGHDT and CDR2 YNNKEL (reference sequence). Trimming took 0 bases from V and 5 from J, leaving 5 bases between them. The CDR3 is made up of 13 amino acids. CDR3 amino acids: CASSQEGQNIQYF. CDR3 coding DNA: TGTGCCAGCAGCCAAGAGGGGCAAAACATTCAGTACTTC.

This clone was picked up one time. The chain couples TRBV13 to TRBJ2-1; maybe TRBD2 (6 bases). Trimming stripped 2 bases from V and 2 bases from J, with 16 bases between. The CDR3 covers 17 residues. Germline V gene data show CDR1 as PRHDT and CDR2 as FYEKMQ (reference sequence). CDR3 DNA sequence: TGTGCCAGCAGCTTACGGAAGTCGGGACTTCCCTACAATGAGCAGTTCTTC. Translation gives CASSLRKSGLPYNEQFF.

The chain has TRBV27 and TRBJ1-1; TRBD1 matches 7 bases. The V gene's germline CDR1 is MNHEY and CDR2 SMNVEV (reference sequence). V was pared by 4 bases and J by 3 bases, with 11 bases of the junction left unmatched. This CDR3 has 16 residues. The CDR3 sequence is CASSSGQTGTYTEAFF. In DNA, the CDR3 is TGTGCCAGCAGTTCCGGGCAGACAGGGACGTACACTGAAGCTTTCTTT.

This clone was seen a single time. The V gene is TRBV28, the J gene TRBJ2-1; 9 bases are a match to TRBD1. The CDR3 length is 14 residues. The ends lost 4 bases at V and 7 bases at J; junction bases unmatched: 5. Germline CDR1 and CDR2: MDHEN and SYDVKM. The CDR3 protein is CASSSVQGANEQFF. The CDR3 DNA sequence: TGTGCCAGCAGTTCCGTACAGGGGGCAAATGAGCAGTTCTTC.

This chain links TRBV27 with TRBJ2-7, with TRBD2 matching 10 bases. The germline V gene encodes CDR1 MNHEY and CDR2 SMNVEV (reference sequence). After removal of 5 bases from V and 3 bases from J, the junction contained 4 bases not matched to a gene. This CDR3 is built from 14 residues. CDR3 bases: TGTGCCAGCAGTCCCAGCGGGGGGGGCTACGAGCAGTACTTC. It specifies CASSPSGGGYEQYF.

This clone was counted a single time. V is TRBV7-8 and J is TRBJ1-2, with D hard to call. Trimming cost V 1 base and J 2 bases, with 5 bases left between them. The CDR3 loop spans 13 amino acids. The V gene's germline CDR1 is SGHVS and CDR2 FQNEAQ. CDR3 sequence: CASSLGPNYGYTF. In nucleotides, the CDR3 is TGTGCCAGCAGCTTAGGGCCGAACTATGGCTACACCTTC. The full variable domain, with the rest looked up from reference TRBV7-8 and TRBJ1-2, is GAGVSQSPRYKVAKRGQDVALRCDPISGHVSLFWYQQALGQGPEFLTYFQNEAQLDKSGLPSDRFFAERPEGSVSTLKIQRTQQEDSAVYLCASSLGPNYGYTFGSGTRLTVV.

J is TRBJ1-4 and V is TRBV5-6, with D tentatively TRBD1 (6 bases). Trimming removed 1 base at V and 8 bases at J, with 12 bases between. The CDR3 consists of 14 residues. The germline V gene has CDR1 SGHDT and CDR2 YYEEEE. CDR3 nucleotide sequence: TGTGCCAGCAGCTTGCGACAGGTTGGAGAAAAACTGTTTTTT. It translates to CASSLRQVGEKLFF.

This rearrangement joins TRBV7-9 to TRBJ2-1; TRBD2 matches at 11 bases. In germline, CDR1 is SEHNR, CDR2 FQNEAQ (reference sequence). V shed 5 bases and J 8 bases; nucleotides not matched to a gene: 8. CDR3 length: 15 residues. The CDR3, as DNA: TGTGCCAGCAGCCTCCCTAGCGGGGGGCGACATGAGCAGTTCTTC. It is translated as CASSLPSGGRHEQFF.